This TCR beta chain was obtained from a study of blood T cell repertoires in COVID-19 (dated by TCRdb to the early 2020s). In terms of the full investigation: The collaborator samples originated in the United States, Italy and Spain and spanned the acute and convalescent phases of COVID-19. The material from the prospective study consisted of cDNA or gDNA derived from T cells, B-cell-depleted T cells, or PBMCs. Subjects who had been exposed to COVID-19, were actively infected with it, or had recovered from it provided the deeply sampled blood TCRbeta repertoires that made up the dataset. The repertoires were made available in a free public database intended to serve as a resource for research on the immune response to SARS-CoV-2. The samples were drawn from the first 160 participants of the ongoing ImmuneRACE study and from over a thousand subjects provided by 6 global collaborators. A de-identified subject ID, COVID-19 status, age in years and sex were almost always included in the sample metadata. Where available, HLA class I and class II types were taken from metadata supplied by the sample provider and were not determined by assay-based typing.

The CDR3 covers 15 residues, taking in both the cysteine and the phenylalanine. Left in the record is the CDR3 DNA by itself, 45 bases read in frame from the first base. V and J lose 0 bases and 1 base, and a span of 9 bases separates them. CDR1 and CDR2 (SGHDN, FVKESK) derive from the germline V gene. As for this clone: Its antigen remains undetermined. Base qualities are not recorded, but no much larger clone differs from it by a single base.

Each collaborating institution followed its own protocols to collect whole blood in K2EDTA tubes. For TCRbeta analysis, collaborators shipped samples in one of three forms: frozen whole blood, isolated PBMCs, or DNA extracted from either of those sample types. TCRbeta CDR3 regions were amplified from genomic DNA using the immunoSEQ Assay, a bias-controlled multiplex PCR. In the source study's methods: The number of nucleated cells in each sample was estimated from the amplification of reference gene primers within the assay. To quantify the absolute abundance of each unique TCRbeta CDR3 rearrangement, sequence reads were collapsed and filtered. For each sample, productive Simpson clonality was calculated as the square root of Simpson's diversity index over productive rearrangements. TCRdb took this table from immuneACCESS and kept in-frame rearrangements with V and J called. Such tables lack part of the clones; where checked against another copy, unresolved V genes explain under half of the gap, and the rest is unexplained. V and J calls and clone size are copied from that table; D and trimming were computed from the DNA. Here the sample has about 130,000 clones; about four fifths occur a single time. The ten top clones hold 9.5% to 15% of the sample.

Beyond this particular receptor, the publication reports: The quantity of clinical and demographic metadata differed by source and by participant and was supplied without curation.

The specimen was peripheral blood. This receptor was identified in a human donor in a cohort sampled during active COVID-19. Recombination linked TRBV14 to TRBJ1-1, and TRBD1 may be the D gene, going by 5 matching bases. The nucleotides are TGTGCCAGCAGCCAAGATATTCAGGGGAACACTGAAGCTTTCTTT. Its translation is CASSQDIQGNTEAFF.